Listed here is a single T cell receptor beta chain. The CDR3 is made up of 19 amino acids. The germline CDR1 and CDR2 sequences are SNHLY and FYNNEI. The V gene end was trimmed by 1 base and the J gene end by 4 bases; junction bases not matched to a gene: 16. The data derive from a study of blood T cell repertoires in COVID-19. The authors' processing: Reference gene primer amplification gave estimated nucleated cell counts. TCRdb's table, derived via immunoSEQ multiplex PCR, lists solely in-frame clones and lacks some. V and J calls and clone size are as listed in that table; D and trimming were resolved from the DNA. The sample shows 150,000 to 200,000 clones, approximately 93% of them seen only once. Recruited during active infection, patients (from Seattle) were subsequently followed longitudinally.

The specimen sequenced was peripheral blood. This rearrangement joins TRBV2 to TRBJ1-5; 7 bases fit TRBD1. This sequence was found in a woman aged 55-69 years with COVID-19, enrolled during active disease. For the CDR3, the DNA is TGTGCCAGCAGTGAAGATCGAGCCATACTACAGGGGCTTAATCAGCCCCAGCATTTT. Its protein is CASSEDRAILQGLNQPQHF.